This T cell receptor (beta chain) was retrieved from a study of beta chain features in type 1 diabetes listed by TCRdb under 2018. Regarding the study in general: Patients and healthy donors did not differ in mean age, gender distribution, total cell number or subset yield. A total of some 100,000,000 sorted cells were examined across all samples, and a strong correlation was observed between cell number per subset and RNA yield. In the study, TCRB repertoires of sorted circulating CD4+ T cell subsets from recently diagnosed type 1 diabetes patients were compared with those of matched healthy donors. Whereas all 28 donors provided naive and central memory subsets, regulatory and stem cell-like memory subsets were isolated from just 8 patients and roughly eight healthy donors.

Study-wide conclusions, independent of this receptor: Type 1 diabetes patients showed a moderate but significant shortening of TCRB CDR3 length in all four CD4+ subsets. Because cDNA rather than genomic DNA was sequenced, highly expressing activated cells could have been over-represented, although no difference in activation and CD3 levels was found between groups. The naive, central memory and regulatory TCRB repertoires appeared to resemble one another more closely among patients than among healthy donors. PCR may preferentially amplify shorter templates, but because patient and control samples were amplified and corrected together, any resulting skew would affect both groups equally. At VDJ recombination sites, type 1 diabetes patients had fewer insertions and more deleted nucleotides, which implies abnormalities in thymic rearrangement. Because the HLA sub-analyses included only small numbers of individuals, any influence of HLA type on TCRB rearrangement was left unresolved.

Each donor gave one peripheral blood draw, approximately 0.11 L on average, collected into heparinised tubes. Using a panel that included CD45RO, CCR7, CD25, CD127, CD95 and CD27, naive, central memory, regulatory and stem cell-like memory CD4+ T cells were sorted on a BD FACSAria II. Every sorted population had a purity above 95%. Right away, PBMCs were isolated by Lymphoprep density gradient centrifugation and were stained directly, with no culture step. To minimize batch effects, samples were stained and sorted in pairs, one healthy donor with one patient per experiment. All of the isolated RNA was reverse transcribed with the High Capacity cDNA Reverse Transcription Kit, so expressed TCRB transcripts were sequenced. Deep immunoSEQ sequencing was applied to naive, central memory and regulatory T cell samples, giving an average of about 3.57 million total reads per sample. Sorted cells were lysed in RLT buffer, and RNA was extracted using DNase-treated RNeasy Micro or Mini kits according to cell number. Each cell subset was processed on its own to prevent cross-contamination, while patient and healthy donor samples were processed together. The immunoSEQ multiplex PCR was used to amplify TCRB sequences from cDNA, yielding 87-bp fragments that span the CDR3 region. The amplicons were sequenced using the Illumina HiSeq platform. From the authors' description of their analysis: PCR bias was computationally corrected using synthetic template baselines, reads within Hamming distance 2 were collapsed, and singletons that could not be merged were discarded. By aligning reads against IMGT, V, D and J genes, CDR3 length, and insertions or deletions at six rearrangement sites were assigned. Within each subset, clonotype counts were normalized to the number of sorted cells before true diversity and Gini coefficients were calculated with the tcR R package. The overlap coefficient, calculated on TCRB nucleotide sequences, was used to measure repertoire sharing. Out-of-frame TCRB sequences from naive cells were analyzed to stand in for the pre-selection repertoire. TCRdb's version of the immuneACCESS table is confined to in-frame rearrangements and falls short of the full clone set. An unresolved V gene accounts for under half of the shortfall where checked; the remainder is of unknown origin. V, J and clone size derive from that table, while D and trimming were established from the DNA sequence. The sample profile shows about 660,000 clones; around 15% of them were found once. Together, the top ten hold less than 0.04% of the sample.

The CDR3 sequence holds 11 residues, the cysteine and phenylalanine included. The retained sequence is limited to the CDR3, 33 bases, with the frame set at the first base. CDR1 and CDR2 are read off the germline V gene (reference sequence) as GTSNPN and SVGIG. V drops 0 bases and J drops 7 bases, leaving 6 bases in between. This clone has more than one count but fewer than ten. The antigen it recognizes is unknown. One base away there is no much larger clone; base qualities are not given. The sample has other DNA sequences that encode this CDR3 too. The sample comprised naive CD4+ T cells from blood. Explained via the paper, the cell subset or site label denotes: true naive CD4+ T cells. This chain is built from TRBV30 and TRBJ1-2; no D gene can be assigned with confidence. The receptor comes from a man between 18 and 29 years old with type 1 diabetes. The CDR3 sequence is CAWSVRVGYTF. In nucleotide form, the sequence is TGTGCCTGGAGTGTTAGGGTTGGCTACACCTTC.